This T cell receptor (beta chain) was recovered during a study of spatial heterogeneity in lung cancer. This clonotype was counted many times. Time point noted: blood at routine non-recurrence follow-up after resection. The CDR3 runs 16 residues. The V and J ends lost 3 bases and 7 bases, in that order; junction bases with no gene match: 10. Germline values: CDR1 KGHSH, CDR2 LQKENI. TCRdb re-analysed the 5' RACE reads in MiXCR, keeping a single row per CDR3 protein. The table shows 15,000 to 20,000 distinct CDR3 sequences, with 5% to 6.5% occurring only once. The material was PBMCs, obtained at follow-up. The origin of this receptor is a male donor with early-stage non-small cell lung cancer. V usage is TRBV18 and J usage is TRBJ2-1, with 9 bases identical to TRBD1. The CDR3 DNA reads TGTGCCAGCTCACCTTCGACAGGGGGGAGCCCAAATGAGCAGTTCTTC. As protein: CASSPSTGGSPNEQFF.